One and the same sample provided the 10 T cell receptor beta chains below, sequenced in a study of blood T cell repertoires in COVID-19. Sequencing used immunoSEQ multiplex PCR; TCRdb keeps in-frame clones, though not all of them. The repertoire holds approximately 200,000 clones, roughly 88% seen once, with roughly 9.1% in the top ten. The sample comprised PBMCs or T cells enriched from blood (not recorded which). Source of these receptors: a woman in her thirties who had recovered from COVID-19.

The chain employs TRBV5-4 and TRBJ2-7; D not resolved. Germline V CDR1 and CDR2: SGHNT, YYREEE (reference sequence). The CDR3 totals 14 residues. Deletions cut 4 bases from V and 7 bases from J, with 18 bases between. This chain's CDR3 is CASSPDRAMREQYF. The CDR3 bases are TGTGCCAGCAGCCCAGATAGAGCGATGAGGGAGCAGTACTTC.

V gene TRBV24-1 combines with J gene TRBJ2-1; 13 positions agree with TRBD2. V shed 5 bases, J shed 5 bases, and the junction held 5 bases outside the gene matches. The CDR3 has 16 residues. CDR1 and CDR2 from the germline V gene are KGHDR and SFDVKD. The CDR3 nucleotides are TGTGCCACCAGTGCCCCCGGGACTAGCGGGAACAATGAGCAGTTCTTC. Translating it yields CATSAPGTSGNNEQFF.

The chain employs TRBV11-3 and TRBJ2-3; D remains ambiguous. The V and J ends lost 5 bases and 0 bases respectively, with 9 bases between them. CDR1 is SGHNT and CDR2 is YENEEA in the germline V gene. The CDR3 length is 14 residues. This chain's CDR3 is CASSPGFSTDTQYF. In nucleotides, the CDR3 is TGTGCCAGCAGCCCAGGATTTAGCACAGATACGCAGTATTTT.

In nucleotides, the CDR3 is TGTGCCAGCAGTTTTCGGGGGGGGAATCAGCCCCAGCATTTT. Its protein product is CASSFRGGNQPQHF. The chain couples TRBV27 to TRBJ1-5; weak D call: TRBD1 (5 bases). The CDR3 length is 14 residues. With 3 bases removed from V and 4 bases from J, the gap between germline ends came to 10 bases. The germline V gene encodes CDR1 MNHEY and CDR2 SMNVEV (reference sequence).

The chain uses TRBV9 and TRBJ2-5; 11 positions agree with TRBD2. The J segment lost 7 bases and the V segment lost 0 bases, leaving 2 bases of the junction unmatched. The germline CDR1 and CDR2 sequences are SGDLS and YYNGEE. The CDR3 extends over 14 amino acids. The CDR3 loop is CASSVGSGGGTQYF. CDR3 nucleotides: TGTGCCAGCAGCGTAGGTAGCGGGGGGGGGACCCAGTACTTC.

The chain links TRBV3-1 (or the pseudogene TRBV3-2) to TRBJ2-4, with 7 bases fitting TRBD1. V lost 4 bases and J lost 0; bases outside the gene matches: 9. The germline gives CDR1 LGHDT, CDR2 YNNKEL (reference sequence). This CDR3 is 17 amino acids long. The CDR3 nucleotides read TGTGCCAGCAGCCCAACTGGGACAGCCTTAGCCAAAAACATTCAGTACTTC. Amino acids: CASSPTGTALAKNIQYF.

This clone was seen a few times. The chain uses TRBV7-2 and TRBJ2-7, with 9 nucleotides matching TRBD2. The V and J ends lost 6 bases and 2 bases, in that order; junction bases with no gene match: 8. CDR1 and CDR2 (germline): SGHTA, FQGNSA. CDR3 length: 15 amino acids. As DNA, the CDR3 is TGTGCCAGCAGGCCGCCCGGGACTAGCCCCTACGAGCAGTACTTC. Its translation is CASRPPGTSPYEQYF.

This clone was observed once. This chain connects TRBV7-9 to TRBJ2-3; TRBD2 is a possible D gene (5 bases). This CDR3 has 14 residues. V lost 7 bases, J lost 0 bases, and 11 bases lay in between. The germline CDR1 and CDR2 sequences are SEHNR and FQNEAQ (reference sequence). The DNA of the CDR3 is TGTGCCAGCACCCCAGCGGATAGCACAGATACGCAGTATTTT. It is translated as CASTPADSTDTQYF.

The genes are TRBV7-9 and TRBJ2-3; D perhaps matches TRBD2 (6 bases). CDR1 SEHNR and CDR2 FQNEAQ come from the germline V gene (reference sequence). Trimming took off 3 bases at V and 4 bases at J, with 11 bases between the two ends. The CDR3 runs 14 residues. The CDR3 region has the DNA TGTGCCAGCAGCTTGTTGCCTAGCGCAGATACGCAGTATTTT. This gives the protein CASSLLPSADTQYF.

V and J are TRBV30 and TRBJ2-2; no clear D. The germline CDR1 and CDR2 sequences are GTSNPN and SVGIG (reference sequence). CDR3 length: 15 residues. The V gene lost 4 bases and the J gene lost 0 bases, with 12 bases spanning the gap. The CDR3 protein is CAWTRTRTNTGELFF. As DNA, the CDR3 is TGTGCCTGGACCCGCACTCGAACGAACACCGGGGAGCTGTTTTTT.